This TCR beta chain emerged from a study of blood T cell repertoires in COVID-19. For the study at large: The United States, Italy and Spain were the sources of the acute and convalescent COVID-19 samples. Sources were T cells, B-cell-depleted T cells, or PBMCs; the material itself was cDNA or gDNA.

Trimming pared 5 bases from V and 3 bases from J, leaving 14 bases between. The CDR3 contains 15 residues. The germline V gene has CDR1 SGHNT and CDR2 YENEEA. In the source study's methods: Reference gene primer amplification gave estimated nucleated cell counts. Clones were read by immunoSEQ multiplex PCR, and TCRdb kept only the in-frame ones, dropping some. That table supplies the V and J calls and clone size; D and trimming were determined from the DNA. The data show just under 65,000 clones, more than 75% seen once. The genes are TRBV11-3 and TRBJ1-3, with D maybe TRBD1 (6 bases). The receptor was derived from a man in his sixties with COVID-19, enrolled during active disease. The sequenced sample consisted of peripheral blood. The CDR3 region is CASSPGPRGGNTIYF. CDR3 nucleotide sequence: TGTGCCAGCAGCCCTGGACCCAGGGGTGGAAACACCATATATTTT.